Each of the 11 T cell receptor beta chains below was sequenced from the same sample in a study of CXCR3-negative and CXCR3-positive naive CD8 T cells. Study conclusions and caveats: In CXCR3-positive naive cells, the TRB CDR3s were more hydrophobic than in CXCR3-negative naive cells.

These receptors have no identified antigens. TRB cDNA was prepared as libraries by UMI-labeled 5' RACE. TCRdb re-called the 5' RACE reads and gives one entry per CDR3 protein, without DNA. The sample data list some 130,000 distinct CDR3 sequences. Sequences were obtained from naive CXCR3+ CD8+ T cells from blood. The subset denotes: CD45RO-CCR7+CD27+CD95- naive CD8+ T cells expressing CXCR3 (TNR3+). Receptor source: a human donor in good health. Some clones in this sample may be carry-over from other donors' samples.

The chain recombines TRBV29-1 with TRBJ2-7; TCRdb reports TRBD1, a call that lacks DNA to check it against. The CDR3 covers 14 residues. Germline V CDR1 and CDR2: SQVTM, ANQGSEA. CDR3: CSVLDRASSYEQYF.

J is TRBJ2-2 and V is TRBV6-6. CDR3 length: 11 residues. The germline gives CDR1 MNHNY, CDR2 SVGAGI (reference sequence). This chain's CDR3 is CASCIAGELFF.

V usage is TRBV13 and J usage is TRBJ2-7. Germline V CDR1 and CDR2: PRHDT, FYEKMQ (reference sequence). This CDR3 contains 12 residues. The CDR3 loop is CASSPNSYEQYF. The variable domain in full, with the rest retrieved from reference TRBV13 and TRBJ2-7, is AAGVIQSPRHLIKEKRETATLKCYPIPRHDTVYWYQQGPGQDPQFLISFYEKMQSDKGSIPDRFSAQQFSDYHSELNMSSLELGDSALYFCASSPNSYEQYFGPGTRLTVT.

The V call is TRBV28, the J call TRBJ1-2; TCRdb calls TRBD1, which cannot be checked without DNA. This CDR3 contains 15 residues. Germline CDR1 MDHEN, CDR2 SYDVKM. The CDR3 loop is CASSPRQGYNYGYTF.

The CDR3 region is CASSLETYEQYF. This chain connects TRBV12-3 or TRBV12-4 to TRBJ2-7. CDR3 length equals 12 residues.

This chain uses TRBV29-1 with TRBJ2-7; TCRdb lists TRBD2, though no DNA is available to test this call. The CDR3 contains 14 residues. Germline lookup yields CDR1 SQVTM and CDR2 ANQGSEA. CDR3 protein: CSDTAPGRPYEQYF.

This chain links TRBV29-1 with TRBJ2-2; as DNA is missing, the TRBD1 call by TCRdb cannot be tested. Germline V gene sequence: CDR1 SQVTM, CDR2 ANQGSEA. The CDR3 covers 16 residues. CDR3 loop: CSVEDRAGVNTGELFF.

The CDR3 loop is CSAPVTTGANVLTF. This chain connects TRBV20-1 to TRBJ2-6. CDR1 is DFQATT, CDR2 SNEGSKA, per germline (reference sequence). The CDR3 runs 14 residues.

V and J are TRBV12-5 and TRBJ1-1; with no DNA, the TCRdb D assignment of TRBD1 cannot be verified. The CDR3 loop spans 14 amino acids. Germline lookup yields CDR1 LGHNT and CDR2 FRNRAP. The CDR3 protein is CASGLTGMNTEAFF.

V usage is TRBV12-3 or TRBV12-4 and J usage is TRBJ2-2; without DNA, the TCRdb call of TRBD1 cannot be checked. The CDR3 is made up of 16 amino acids. CDR3 region: CASSIRDRGGTGELFF.

This rearrangement joins TRBV6-5 to TRBJ2-7; the TRBD1 assignment by TCRdb is unverifiable without DNA. This CDR3 has 15 amino acids. Germline V gene data show CDR1 as MNHEY and CDR2 as SVGAGI. The CDR3 loop is CASSYSAGSIDEQYF.